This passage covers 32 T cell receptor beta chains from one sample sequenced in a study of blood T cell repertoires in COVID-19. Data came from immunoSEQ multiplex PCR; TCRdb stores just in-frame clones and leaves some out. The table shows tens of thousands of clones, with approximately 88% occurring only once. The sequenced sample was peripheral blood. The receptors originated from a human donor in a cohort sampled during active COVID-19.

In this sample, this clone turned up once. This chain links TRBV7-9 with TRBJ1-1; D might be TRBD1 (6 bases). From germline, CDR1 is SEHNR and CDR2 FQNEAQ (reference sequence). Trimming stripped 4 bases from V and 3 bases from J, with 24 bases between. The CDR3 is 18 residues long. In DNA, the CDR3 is TGTGCCAGCAGCTCATCAGTACAGGGTTCCCGTCTGGACACTGAAGCTTTCTTT. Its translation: CASSSSVQGSRLDTEAFF.

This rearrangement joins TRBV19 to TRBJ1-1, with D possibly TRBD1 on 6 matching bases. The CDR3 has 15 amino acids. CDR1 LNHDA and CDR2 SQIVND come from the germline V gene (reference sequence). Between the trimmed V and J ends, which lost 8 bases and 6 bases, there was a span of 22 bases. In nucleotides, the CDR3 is TGTGCCAGTGAAACAGGGCCCTGGGGAGAGGCTGAAGCTTTCTTT. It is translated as CASETGPWGEAEAFF.

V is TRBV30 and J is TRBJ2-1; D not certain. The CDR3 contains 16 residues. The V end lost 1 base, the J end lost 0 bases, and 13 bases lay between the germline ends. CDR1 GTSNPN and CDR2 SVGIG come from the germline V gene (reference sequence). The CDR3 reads CAWSGERPISYNEQFF. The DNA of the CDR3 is TGTGCCTGGAGTGGTGAGCGACCCATCTCCTACAATGAGCAGTTCTTC.

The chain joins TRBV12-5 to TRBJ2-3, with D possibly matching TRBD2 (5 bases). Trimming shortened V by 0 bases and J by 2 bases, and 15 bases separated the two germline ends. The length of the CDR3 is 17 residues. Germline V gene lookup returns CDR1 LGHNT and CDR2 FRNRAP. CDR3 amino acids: CASGLVLGSDFTDTQYF. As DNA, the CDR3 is TGTGCTAGTGGTTTGGTACTTGGGTCGGACTTCACAGATACGCAGTATTTT.

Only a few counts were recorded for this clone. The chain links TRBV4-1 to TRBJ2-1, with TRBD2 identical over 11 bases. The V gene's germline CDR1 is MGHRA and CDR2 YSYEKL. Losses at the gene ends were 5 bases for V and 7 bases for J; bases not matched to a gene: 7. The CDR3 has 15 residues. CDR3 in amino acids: CASSSLAGVRNEQFF. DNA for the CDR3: TGCGCCAGCAGCTCACTAGCGGGAGTTAGGAATGAGCAGTTCTTC.

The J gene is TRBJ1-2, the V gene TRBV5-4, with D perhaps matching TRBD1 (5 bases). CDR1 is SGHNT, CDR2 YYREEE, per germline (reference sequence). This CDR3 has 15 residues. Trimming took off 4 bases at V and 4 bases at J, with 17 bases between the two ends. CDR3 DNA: TGTGCCAGCAGCACGCGAGTTTCGGGGGGCTATGGCTACACCTTC. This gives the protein CASSTRVSGGYGYTF.

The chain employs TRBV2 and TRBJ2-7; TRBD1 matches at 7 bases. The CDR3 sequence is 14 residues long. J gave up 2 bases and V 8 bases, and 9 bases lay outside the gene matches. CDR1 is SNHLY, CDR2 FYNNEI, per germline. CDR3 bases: TGTGCCAGCTTTATGGAGACAGGGACCTACGAGCAGTACTTC. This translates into CASFMETGTYEQYF.

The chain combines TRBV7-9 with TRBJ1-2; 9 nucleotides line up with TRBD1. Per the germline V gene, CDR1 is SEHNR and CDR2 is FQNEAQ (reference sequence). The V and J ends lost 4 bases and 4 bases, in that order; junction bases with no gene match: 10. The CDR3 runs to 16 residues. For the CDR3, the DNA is TGTGCCAGCAGCTACGGAACAGGGGGCGTTTTCTATGGCTACACCTTC. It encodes CASSYGTGGVFYGYTF.

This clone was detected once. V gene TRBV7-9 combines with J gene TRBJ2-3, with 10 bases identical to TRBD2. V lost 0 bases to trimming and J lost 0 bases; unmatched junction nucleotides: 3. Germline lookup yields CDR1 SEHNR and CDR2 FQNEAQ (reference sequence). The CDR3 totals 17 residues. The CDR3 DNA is TGTGCCAGCAGCTTAGCGACTAGCGGGTCTAGCACAGATACGCAGTATTTT. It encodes CASSLATSGSSTDTQYF.

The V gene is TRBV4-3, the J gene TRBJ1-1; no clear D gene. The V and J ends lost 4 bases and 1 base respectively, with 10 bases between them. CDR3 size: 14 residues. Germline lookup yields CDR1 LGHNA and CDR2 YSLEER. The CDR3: CASSPGISNTEAFF. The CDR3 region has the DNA TGCGCCAGCAGCCCGGGGATTTCGAACACTGAAGCTTTCTTT.

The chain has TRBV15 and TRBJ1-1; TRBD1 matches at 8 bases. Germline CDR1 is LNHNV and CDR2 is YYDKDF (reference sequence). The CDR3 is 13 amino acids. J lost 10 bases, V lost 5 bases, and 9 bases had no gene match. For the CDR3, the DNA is TGTGCCACCAGCCGGGGACAGGTCGGGGGAGCTTTCTTT. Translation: CATSRGQVGGAFF.

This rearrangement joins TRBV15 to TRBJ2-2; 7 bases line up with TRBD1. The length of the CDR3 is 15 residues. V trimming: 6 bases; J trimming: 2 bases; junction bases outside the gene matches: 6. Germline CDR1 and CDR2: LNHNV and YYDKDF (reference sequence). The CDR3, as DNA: TGTGCCACCAGGCGCGACAGGGTAAACACCGGGGAGCTGTTTTTT. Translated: CATRRDRVNTGELFF. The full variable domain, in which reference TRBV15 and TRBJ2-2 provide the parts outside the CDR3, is DAMVIQNPRYQVTQFGKPVTLSCSQTLNHNVMYWYQQKSSQAPKLLFHYYDKDFNNEADTPDNFQSRRPNTSFCFLDIRSPGLGDTAMYLCATRRDRVNTGELFFGEGSRLTVL.

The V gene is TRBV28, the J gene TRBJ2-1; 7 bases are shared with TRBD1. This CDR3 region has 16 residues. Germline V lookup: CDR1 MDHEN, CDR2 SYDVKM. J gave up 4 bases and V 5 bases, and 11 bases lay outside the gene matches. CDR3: CASSHALGQEYNEQFF. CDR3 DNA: TGTGCCAGCAGTCATGCCCTAGGACAGGAATACAATGAGCAGTTCTTC.

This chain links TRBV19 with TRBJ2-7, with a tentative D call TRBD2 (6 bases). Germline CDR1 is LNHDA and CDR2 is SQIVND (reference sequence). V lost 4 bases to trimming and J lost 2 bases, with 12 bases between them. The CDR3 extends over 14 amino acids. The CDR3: CASSKYTGAYEQYF. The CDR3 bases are TGTGCCAGTAGTAAATATACGGGAGCCTACGAGCAGTACTTC.

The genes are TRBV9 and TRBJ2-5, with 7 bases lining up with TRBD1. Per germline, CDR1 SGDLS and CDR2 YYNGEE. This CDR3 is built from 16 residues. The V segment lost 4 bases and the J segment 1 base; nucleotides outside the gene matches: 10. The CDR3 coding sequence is TGTGCCAGCAGCTTGGCCGGGACAGTTTTCCAAGAGACCCAGTACTTC. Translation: CASSLAGTVFQETQYF.

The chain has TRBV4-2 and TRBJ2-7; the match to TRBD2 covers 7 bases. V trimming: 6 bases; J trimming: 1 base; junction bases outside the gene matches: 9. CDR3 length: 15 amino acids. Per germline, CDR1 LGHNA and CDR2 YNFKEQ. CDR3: CASSSLAGDSYEQYF. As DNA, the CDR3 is TGTGCCAGCAGTTCGTTGGCGGGGGATTCCTACGAGCAGTACTTC.

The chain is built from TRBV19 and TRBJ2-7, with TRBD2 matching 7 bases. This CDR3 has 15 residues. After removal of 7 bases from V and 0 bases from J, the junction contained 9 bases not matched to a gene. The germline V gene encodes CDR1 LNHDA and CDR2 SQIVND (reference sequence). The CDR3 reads CASKGTAGDSYEQYF. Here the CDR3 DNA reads TGTGCCAGTAAGGGGACGGCGGGGGACTCCTACGAGCAGTACTTC.

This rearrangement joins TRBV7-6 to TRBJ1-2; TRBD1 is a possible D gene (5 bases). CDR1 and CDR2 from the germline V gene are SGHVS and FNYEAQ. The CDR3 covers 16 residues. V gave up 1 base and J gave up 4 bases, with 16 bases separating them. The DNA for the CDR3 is TGTGCCAGCAGCTTAGGACTTCTAGGGGTGGGCTATGGCTACACCTTC. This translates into CASSLGLLGVGYGYTF. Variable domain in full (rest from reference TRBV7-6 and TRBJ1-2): GAGVSQSPRYKVTKRGQDVALRCDPISGHVSLYWYRQALGQGPEFLTYFNYEAQQDKSGLPNDRFSAERPEGSISTLTIQRTEQRDSAMYRCASSLGLLGVGYGYTFGSGTRLTVV.

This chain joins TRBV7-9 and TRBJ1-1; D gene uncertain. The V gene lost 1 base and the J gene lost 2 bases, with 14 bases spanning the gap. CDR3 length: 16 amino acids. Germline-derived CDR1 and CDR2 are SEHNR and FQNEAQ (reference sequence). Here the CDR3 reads CASSLGIWAANTEAFF. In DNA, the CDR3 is TGTGCCAGCAGCTTAGGAATTTGGGCAGCCAACACTGAAGCTTTCTTT.

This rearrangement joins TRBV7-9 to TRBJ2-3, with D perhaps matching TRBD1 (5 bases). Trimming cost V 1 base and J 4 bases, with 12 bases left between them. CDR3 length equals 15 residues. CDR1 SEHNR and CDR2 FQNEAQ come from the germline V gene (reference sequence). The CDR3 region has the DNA TGTGCCAGCAGCTTAGTCGTCCCAGGGTCAGATACGCAGTATTTT. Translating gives CASSLVVPGSDTQYF.

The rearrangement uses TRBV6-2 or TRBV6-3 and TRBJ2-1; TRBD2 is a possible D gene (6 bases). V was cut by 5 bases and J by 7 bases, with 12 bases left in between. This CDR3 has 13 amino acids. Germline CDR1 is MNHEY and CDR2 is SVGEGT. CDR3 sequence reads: CASSQGLRNEQFF. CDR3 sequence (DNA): TGTGCCAGCAGTCAGGGACTCCGGAATGAGCAGTTCTTC.

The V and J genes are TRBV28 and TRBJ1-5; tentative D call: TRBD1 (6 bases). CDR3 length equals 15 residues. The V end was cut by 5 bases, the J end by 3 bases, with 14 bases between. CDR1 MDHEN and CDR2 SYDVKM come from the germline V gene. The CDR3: CASSRPTGINQPQHF. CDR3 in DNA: TGTGCCAGCAGTAGACCTACAGGGATCAATCAGCCCCAGCATTTT.

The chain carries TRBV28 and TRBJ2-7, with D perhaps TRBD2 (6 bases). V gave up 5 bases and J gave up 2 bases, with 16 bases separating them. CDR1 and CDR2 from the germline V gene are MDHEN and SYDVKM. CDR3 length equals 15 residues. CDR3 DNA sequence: TGTGCCAGCAGTCGGGGTATGACGGGGGCCTACGAGCAGTACTTC. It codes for CASSRGMTGAYEQYF.

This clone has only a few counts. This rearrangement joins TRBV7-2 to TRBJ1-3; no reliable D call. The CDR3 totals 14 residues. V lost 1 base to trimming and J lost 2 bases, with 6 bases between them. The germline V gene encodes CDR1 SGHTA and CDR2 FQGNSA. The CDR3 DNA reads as TGTGCCAGCAGCTTAGGGCCAGCTGGAAACACCATATATTTT. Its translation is CASSLGPAGNTIYF.

The CDR3 DNA sequence: TGTGCCAGCAGCCAAGATGGTAGCAGTGAGAGGCCCCTCCACTTT. The encoded protein is CASSQDGSSERPLHF. The chain uses TRBV4-2 and TRBJ1-6; the D is unclear. The CDR3 has 15 residues. CDR1 and CDR2 from the germline V gene are LGHNA and YNFKEQ. V lost 0 bases to trimming and J lost 13 bases, with 16 bases between them.

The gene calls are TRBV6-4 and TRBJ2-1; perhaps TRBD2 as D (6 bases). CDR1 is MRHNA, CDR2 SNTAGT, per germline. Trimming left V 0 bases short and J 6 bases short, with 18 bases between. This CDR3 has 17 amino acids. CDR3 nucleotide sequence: TGTGCCAGCAGTGACTCGATATCCGGGGGAAGGGTCAATGAGCAGTTCTTC. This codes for CASSDSISGGRVNEQFF.

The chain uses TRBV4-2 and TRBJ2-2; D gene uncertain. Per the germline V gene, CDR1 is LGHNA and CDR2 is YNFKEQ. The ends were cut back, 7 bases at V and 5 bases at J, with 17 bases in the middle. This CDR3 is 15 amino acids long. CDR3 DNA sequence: TGTGCCAGCACCTCGTCCCCTAGAAGGACCGGGGAGCTGTTTTTT. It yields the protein CASTSSPRRTGELFF.

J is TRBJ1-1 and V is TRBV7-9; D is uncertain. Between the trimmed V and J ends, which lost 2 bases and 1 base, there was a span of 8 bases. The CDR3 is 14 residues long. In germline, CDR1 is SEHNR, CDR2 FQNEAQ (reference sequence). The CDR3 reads CASSLSGSNTEAFF. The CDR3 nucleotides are TGTGCCAGCAGCTTATCAGGCTCGAACACTGAAGCTTTCTTT.

CDR3 DNA: TGTGCCAGCAGCGAAGGGACTGCGAGAAAATCAACTAATGAAAAACTGTTTTTT. It codes for CASSEGTARKSTNEKLFF. The chain is built from TRBV7-9 and TRBJ1-4; a weak D match, TRBD1 (5 bases). The length of the CDR3 is 18 residues. V was shortened by 5 bases and J by 0 bases, with 19 bases between the two germline ends. Germline assignment: CDR1 SEHNR and CDR2 FQNEAQ (reference sequence).

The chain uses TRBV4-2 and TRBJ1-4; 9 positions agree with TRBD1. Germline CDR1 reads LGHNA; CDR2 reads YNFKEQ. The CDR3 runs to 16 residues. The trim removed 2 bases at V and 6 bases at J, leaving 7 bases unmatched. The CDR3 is CASSQSTGGAYEKLFF. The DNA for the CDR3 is TGTGCCAGCAGCCAATCTACAGGGGGCGCGTATGAAAAACTGTTTTTT.

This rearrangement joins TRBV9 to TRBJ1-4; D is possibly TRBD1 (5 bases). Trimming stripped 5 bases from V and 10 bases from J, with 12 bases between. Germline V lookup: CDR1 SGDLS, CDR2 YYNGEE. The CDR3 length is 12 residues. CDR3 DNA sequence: TGTGCCAGCAGGGGGCCGGGGGGAAAACTGTTTTTT. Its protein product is CASRGPGGKLFF.

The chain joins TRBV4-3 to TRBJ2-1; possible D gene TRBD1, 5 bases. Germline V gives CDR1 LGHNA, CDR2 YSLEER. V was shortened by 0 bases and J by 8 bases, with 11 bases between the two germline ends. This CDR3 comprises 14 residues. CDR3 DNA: TGCGCCAGCAGCCAAGACCGACAGTTCGATGAGCAGTTCTTC. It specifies CASSQDRQFDEQFF.